This T cell receptor (beta chain) was found in a study of glioma-infiltrating T cells after dendritic cell vaccination (dated by TCRdb to the mid-2010s). Some background on the complete study: The cohort comprised around 15 glioblastoma patients from Phase I and II dendritic cell vaccination trials, 9 newly diagnosed and 6 with recurrent disease. Between the early 2000s and the early 2010s, patients were given autologous tumor lysate-pulsed dendritic cell vaccination. Three intradermal dendritic cell vaccine injections were administered to patients at biweekly intervals in the arm below the axilla. Survival after dendritic cell vaccination was correlated with TCR sequencing metrics, including TIL content and tumor-blood repertoire overlap. In glioblastoma patients vaccinated with dendritic cells, deep sequencing of TCR beta CDR3 regions served to measure tumor-infiltrating lymphocyte content and to compare repertoires between tumor and blood. The vaccine was prepared from monocyte-derived dendritic cells that were cultured for roughly seven days with IL-4 and GM-CSF and then pulsed overnight with autologous tumor lysate. Study-wide findings and limitations: The response model built on TCR overlap across three groups was characterized as speculative, with prospective validation still needed. After dendritic cell vaccination, a higher estimated pretreatment TIL content predicted longer time to progression and overall survival. TCR clonality showed no direct relationship with survival, which suggests that a diverse polyclonal response may matter. The cohort was small and heterogeneous, with few patients having full blood and tumor sets and even fewer initial-recurrent tumor pairs.

Including cysteine and phenylalanine, the CDR3 has 13 amino acids. The CDR3 DNA has 39 bases and is translated from base 1. A distance of 8 bases separates the germline ends of V and J, which lose 0 bases and 6 bases respectively. The CDR1 and CDR2 encoded by the germline V gene are LGHNA and YNFKEQ. A note on this clone: This receptor's antigen is unknown. No per-base quality is available; no much larger clone lies one base away.

The immunoSEQ assay amplified TCRB CDR3 regions from roughly 2 micrograms of genomic DNA, or from all available DNA when less than that amount was available. For multiplex PCR, 60 forward primers for TCR V beta segments and 13 reverse primers for J beta segments were used. To estimate reads per starting template, synthetic control templates were spiked into each sample at limiting dilution. Sequencing produced 87 bp reads on the Illumina HiSeq System. The original methods were these. PCR and sequencing errors were removed by a nearest neighbor algorithm that merged closely related sequences. TCR overlap was measured as the percentage of unique tumor TCR beta sequences that were also present in the peripheral blood of the same patient. This immuneACCESS table, as held by TCRdb, lists in-frame sequences with V and J called but not all clones. Of the missing ones, under half trace to an unresolved V gene in checked studies; the others have no known cause. V and J calls plus clone size are reproduced from that table; the DNA served to infer D and trimming. The table for this sample lists tens of thousands of clones; about 86% of them were counted only once. Clones ranked in the top ten supply approximately 14% of the sample.

The time point label corresponds to: after dendritic cell vaccination, including at tumor progression/relapse. Patients were selected for having adequate residual fresh-frozen tumor tissue and more than two years of available survival data. None of the glioblastoma patients carried an isocitrate dehydrogenase mutation, although molecular status otherwise varied. PBMC were collected before vaccination, two weeks after the third vaccination, and at tumor progression when it occurred. The Qiagen DNeasy Blood extraction Kit was used to extract genomic DNA. This TCR was sampled from a human donor with glioblastoma. The sequence links TRBV4-2 to TRBJ1-2, with TRBD1 tentatively as D gene (5 bases match). The sequencing here drew on blood, taken after dendritic cell vaccination. The DNA sequence reads TGTGCCAGCAGCCAAGAGGAGACAGATGGCTACACCTTC. This is translated as CASSQEETDGYTF.